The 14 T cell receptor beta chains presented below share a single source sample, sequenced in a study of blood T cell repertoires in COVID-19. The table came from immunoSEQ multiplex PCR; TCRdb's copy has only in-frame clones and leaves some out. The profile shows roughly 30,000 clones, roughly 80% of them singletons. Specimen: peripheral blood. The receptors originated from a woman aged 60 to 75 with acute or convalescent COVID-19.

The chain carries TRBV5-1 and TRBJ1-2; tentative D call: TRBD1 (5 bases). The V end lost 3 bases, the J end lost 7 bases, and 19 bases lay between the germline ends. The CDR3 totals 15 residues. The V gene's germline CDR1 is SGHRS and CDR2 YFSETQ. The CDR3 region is CASSWAATAGGGYTF. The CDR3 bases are TGCGCCAGCAGCTGGGCCGCGACAGCGGGGGGTGGCTACACCTTC.

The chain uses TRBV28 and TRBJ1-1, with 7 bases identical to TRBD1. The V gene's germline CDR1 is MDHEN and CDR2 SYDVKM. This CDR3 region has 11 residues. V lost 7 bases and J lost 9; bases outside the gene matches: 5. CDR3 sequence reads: CASTQGQKAFF. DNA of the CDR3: TGTGCCAGCACCCAGGGACAGAAAGCTTTCTTT.

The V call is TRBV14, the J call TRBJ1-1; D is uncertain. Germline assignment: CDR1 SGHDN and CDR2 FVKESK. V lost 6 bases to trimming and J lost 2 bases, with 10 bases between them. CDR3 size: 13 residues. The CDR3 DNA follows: TGTGCCAGCAGGGGCGTTCAAAACACTGAAGCTTTCTTT. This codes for CASRGVQNTEAFF. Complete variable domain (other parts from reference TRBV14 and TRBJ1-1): EAGVTQFPSHSVIEKGQTVTLRCDPISGHDNLYWYRRVMGKEIKFLLHFVKESKQDESGMPNNRFLAERTGGTYSTLKVQPAELEDSGVYFCASRGVQNTEAFFGQGTRLTVV.

CDR3 bases: TGTGCCAGCACCCTAGACAGGCATGAAAGAAACACCATATATTTT. This sequence encodes CASTLDRHERNTIYF. V is TRBV7-8 and J is TRBJ1-3, with D possibly matching TRBD1 (6 bases). V lost 7 bases, J lost 5 bases, and 18 bases lay in between. The germline CDR1 and CDR2 sequences are SGHVS and FQNEAQ. The CDR3 has 15 residues.

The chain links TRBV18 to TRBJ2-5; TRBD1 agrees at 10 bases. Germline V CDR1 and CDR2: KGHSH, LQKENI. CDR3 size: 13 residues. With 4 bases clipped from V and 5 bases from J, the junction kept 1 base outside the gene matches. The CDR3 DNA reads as TGTGCCAGCTCACTGGGACAGGGGGAGACCCAGTACTTC. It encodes CASSLGQGETQYF.

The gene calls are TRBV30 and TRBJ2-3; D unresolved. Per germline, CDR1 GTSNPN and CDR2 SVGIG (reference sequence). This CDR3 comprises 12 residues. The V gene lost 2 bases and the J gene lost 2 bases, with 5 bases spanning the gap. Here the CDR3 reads CAWSQVTDTQYF. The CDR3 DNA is TGTGCCTGGAGTCAGGTCACAGATACGCAGTATTTT.

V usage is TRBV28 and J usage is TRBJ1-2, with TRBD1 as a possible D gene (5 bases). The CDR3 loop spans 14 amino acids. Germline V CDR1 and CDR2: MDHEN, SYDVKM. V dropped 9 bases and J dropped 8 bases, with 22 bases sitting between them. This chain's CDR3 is CASQPGGIIDGYTF. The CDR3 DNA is TGTGCCAGTCAACCGGGGGGGATAATTGACGGCTACACCTTC.

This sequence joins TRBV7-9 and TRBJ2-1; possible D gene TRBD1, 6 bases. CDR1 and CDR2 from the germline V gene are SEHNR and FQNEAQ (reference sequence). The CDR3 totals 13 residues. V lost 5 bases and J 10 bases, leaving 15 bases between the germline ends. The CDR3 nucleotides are TGTGCCAGCAGCCCCGACAGGCCGGGGGAGCAGTTCTTC. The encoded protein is CASSPDRPGEQFF.

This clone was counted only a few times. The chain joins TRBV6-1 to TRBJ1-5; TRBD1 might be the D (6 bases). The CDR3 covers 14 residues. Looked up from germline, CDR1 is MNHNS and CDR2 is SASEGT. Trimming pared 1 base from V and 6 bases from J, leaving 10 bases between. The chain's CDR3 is CASSEGGGPQPQHF. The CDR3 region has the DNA TGTGCCAGCAGTGAAGGGGGGGGGCCTCAGCCCCAGCATTTT.

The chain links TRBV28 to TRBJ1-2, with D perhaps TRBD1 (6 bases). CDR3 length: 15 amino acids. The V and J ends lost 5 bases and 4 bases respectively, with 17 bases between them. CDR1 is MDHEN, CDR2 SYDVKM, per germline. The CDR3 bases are TGTGCCAGCAGTCCCCCTGATACAGGGATCTATGGCTACACCTTC. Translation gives CASSPPDTGIYGYTF.

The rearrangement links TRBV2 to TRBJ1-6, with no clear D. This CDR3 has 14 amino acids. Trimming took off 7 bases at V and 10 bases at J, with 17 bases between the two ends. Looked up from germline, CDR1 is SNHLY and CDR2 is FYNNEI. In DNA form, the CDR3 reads TGTGCCAGCAACCAAGGGAGCGGCAGGTCACCCCTCCACTTT. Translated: CASNQGSGRSPLHF.

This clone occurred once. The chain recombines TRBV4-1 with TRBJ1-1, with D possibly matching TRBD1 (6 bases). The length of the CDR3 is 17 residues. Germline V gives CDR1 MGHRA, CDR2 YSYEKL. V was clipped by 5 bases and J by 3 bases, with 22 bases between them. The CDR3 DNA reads TGCGCCAGCAGCAAGACGTCGGGGGGCAATTCGCACACTGAAGCTTTCTTT. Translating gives CASSKTSGGNSHTEAFF.

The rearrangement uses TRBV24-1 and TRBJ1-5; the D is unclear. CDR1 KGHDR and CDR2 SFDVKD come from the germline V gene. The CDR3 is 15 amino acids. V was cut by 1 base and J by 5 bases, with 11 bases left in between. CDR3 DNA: TGTGCCACCAGTGATTTAATGACTGCATATCAGCCCCAGCATTTT. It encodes CATSDLMTAYQPQHF.

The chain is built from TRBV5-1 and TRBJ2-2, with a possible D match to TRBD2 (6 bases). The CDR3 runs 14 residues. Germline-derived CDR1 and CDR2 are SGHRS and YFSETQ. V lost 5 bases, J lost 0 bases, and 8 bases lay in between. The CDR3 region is CASSTGANTGELFF. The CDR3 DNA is TGCGCCAGCAGTACGGGGGCGAACACCGGGGAGCTGTTTTTT.